These T cell receptor beta chains were read from a single sample in a study of T cell changes during pregnancy in multiple sclerosis. Profiling relied on immunoSEQ multiplex PCR, and the TCRdb table lists in-frame clones only, not all of them. Of more than 70,000 clones in the sample, roughly 89% were seen once. Sequences were derived from peripheral blood, sampled after pregnancy. These receptors were obtained from a female donor in good health, enrolled as a control in a pregnancy study. Both conserved end residues are part of each CDR3.

cdr3_length	v_call	j_call	cdr3_aa
14	TRBV28	TRBJ2-7	CASSFGTGLREQYF
17	TRBV4-2	TRBJ2-6	CASSQDGGSSGANVLTF
14	TRBV9	TRBJ1-2	CASSAGGGLYGYTF
14	TRBV5-1	TRBJ2-1	CASTSGGAGFEQFF
13	TRBV5-4	TRBJ2-5	CASSSGYQETQYF
12	TRBV7-3	TRBJ2-1	CASSLGVNEQFF
14	TRBV7-2	TRBJ2-5	CASSLGTSSETQYF
15	TRBV5-6	TRBJ1-2	CASSFIGGSNYGYTF
13	TRBV30	TRBJ1-1	CAWLPDREHEAFF
15	TRBV28	TRBJ1-2	CASSQSPGGLYGYTF
15	TRBV30	TRBJ1-3	CAWSLMDRDMDTIYF
14	TRBV4-3	TRBJ1-2	CASSPVTGDYGYTF
16	TRBV19	TRBJ1-2	CASSIRSAGENYGYTF
15	TRBV7-2	TRBJ1-2	CASSSGQPDKDGYTF
15	TRBV28	TRBJ1-2	CASSLGGAANYGYTF
16	TRBV27	TRBJ1-1	CASSLWANPRNTEAFF
14	TRBV29-1	TRBJ2-1	CSWTGPAGGTEQFF
15	TRBV13	TRBJ2-2	CASSPGLLRTGELFF
13	TRBV5-1	TRBJ2-7	CASSGRDRYEQYF
15	TRBV10-3	TRBJ1-5	CAISDQGAGNQPQHF
10	TRBV6-1	TRBJ2-7	CASSEAGEYF
17	TRBV2	TRBJ1-6	CASRGVETGPGGSPLHF
16	TRBV6-5	TRBJ2-1	CASSYSGGQGLSEQFF
14	TRBV6-5	TRBJ1-2	CASRQPGTGRGYTF
16	TRBV19	TRBJ1-2	CASSTPDRGRDYGYTF
14	TRBV2	TRBJ2-3	CASSPILKTDTQYF
15	TRBV7-2	NA	CASRERGGPPYEQYF
14	TRBV25-1	TRBJ2-4	CASTGQGAKNIQYF
16	TRBV5-4	TRBJ2-1	CASSLAGAGANNEQFF
15	TRBV4-3	TRBJ1-1	CASSAAGQGNGEAFF
15	TRBV4-1	TRBJ2-7	CASSQPLAGRGGQYF
15	TRBV7-2	TRBJ1-3	CASSLETGLRNTIYF
16	TRBV28	TRBJ2-7	CASSLLPGQGSYEQYF
16	TRBV7-2	TRBJ2-1	CASSSTGAGYYNEQFF
14	TRBV5-1	TRBJ1-6	CASSLWTGNSPLHF
16	TRBV29-1	TRBJ1-1	CSVAQGSGALNTEAFF
14	TRBV9	TRBJ2-7	CASSALQNSYEQYF
18	TRBV7-9	TRBJ2-6	CASSLGRRGGAGANVLTF
16	TRBV9	TRBJ2-2	CASSVGPGPNTGELFF
14	TRBV18	TRBJ1-1	CASSLGQLNTEAFF
15	TRBV6-5	TRBJ2-7	CASSLTWDRNYEQYF
17	TRBV7-8	TRBJ2-5	CASSSRASGVPQETQYF
14	TRBV2	TRBJ2-7	CASRRGQGISEQYF
15	TRBV29-1	TRBJ1-3	CSVEDRGQGGNTIYF
14	TRBV7-2	TRBJ2-7	CASSLVLAGEEQYF
14	TRBV4-3	TRBJ1-4	CASSQVTGDEKLFF
13	TRBV19	TRBJ2-3	CASSSTDTDTQYF
15	TRBV19	TRBJ1-5	CASSMGQGGRGPQHF
15	TRBV5-5	TRBJ1-2	CASSSGQGRSYGYTF